The next 5 T cell receptor beta chains were all read from a single sample in a study of blood T cells in healthy people across ages. Then a second PCR, running about 6 to 11 cycles, was carried out with a sample-barcoded 5' primer and a J-beta primer mix. One entry per CDR3 protein results from TCRdb running MiXCR on the 5' RACE reads. The repertoire holds 650,000 to 900,000 distinct CDR3 sequences, with approximately 67% as singletons. The specimen was blood. These TCRs come from a young man in good health.

V is TRBV7-2 and J is TRBJ2-6, with D unclear. The CDR3 has 15 amino acids. The V end was cut by 4 bases, the J end by 3 bases, with 10 bases between. From germline, CDR1 is SGHTA and CDR2 FQGNSA. The CDR3 here is CASSSDPLGANVLTF. The CDR3 nucleotides read TGTGCCAGCAGCTCGGATCCACTTGGGGCCAACGTCCTGACTTTC.

This CDR3 is CSAGNRGRNYGYTF. DNA for the CDR3: TGCAGTGCTGGGAACAGGGGGCGAAACTATGGCTACACCTTC. The chain employs TRBV20-1 and TRBJ1-2; the match to TRBD1 covers 9 bases. The CDR3 consists of 14 residues. V trimming: 5 bases; J trimming: 2 bases; junction bases outside the gene matches: 6. CDR1 is DFQATT, CDR2 SNEGSKA, per germline (reference sequence).

This chain uses TRBV18 with TRBJ1-2; 8 bases match TRBD1. The V gene end was trimmed by 4 bases and the J gene end by 6 bases; junction bases not matched to a gene: 7. Germline-derived CDR1 and CDR2 are KGHSH and LQKENI. The CDR3 runs to 14 residues. This CDR3 is CASSRQGNEDGYTF. CDR3 bases: TGTGCCAGCTCACGACAGGGGAATGAGGATGGCTACACCTTC.

This chain uses TRBV10-3 with TRBJ1-1; D gene uncertain. This CDR3 is 14 amino acids long. Trimming cost V 0 bases and J 7 bases, with 12 bases left between them. Per the germline V gene, CDR1 is ENHRY and CDR2 is SYGVKD. The CDR3 bases are TGTGCCATCAGTGAGTCGATTTTAGAGGGTGAAGCTTTCTTT. Translation: CAISESILEGEAFF.

This chain links TRBV4-2 with TRBJ2-7, with 9 bases fitting TRBD2. Germline V gene sequence: CDR1 LGHNA, CDR2 YNFKEQ. The CDR3 runs 16 residues. J was trimmed by 11 bases and V by 1 base; bases with no gene match: 15. For the CDR3, the DNA is TGTGCCAGCAGCCAAGTTCCGGTAGGCCTAGCGGGGCGAGAGTACTTC. Protein product: CASSQVPVGLAGREYF.